The rows below give T cell receptor beta chains drawn from one sample of a study of T cell changes during pregnancy in multiple sclerosis. Here immunoSEQ multiplex PCR was the method, and the copy in TCRdb shows in-frame clones only, minus some. Of more than 55,000 clones listed, roughly 90% are singletons. Here the sequenced sample was peripheral blood, taken in the second trimester of pregnancy. The origin of the receptors is a female donor with multiple sclerosis, enrolled in a pregnancy study. Both conserved end residues are part of each CDR3. Fields, in order: J gene, clone size, V gene, D gene, CDR3 protein, CDR3 DNA. D genes are given only for firm matches. Only part of the rows carry a size: once, few, many, or a class if the clone is expanded.

>TRBJ2-2|.|TRBV5-6|.
CAYSDGDTGELFF
TGTGCCTACAGTGACGGGGACACCGGGGAGCTGTTTTTT
>TRBJ2-6|medium-sized|TRBV4-2|.
CASSQADLGSGANVLTF
TGTGCCAGCAGCCAAGCTGACCTAGGCTCTGGGGCCAACGTCCTGACTTTC
>TRBJ1-6|.|TRBV5-1|.
CASSLDRVNSPLHF
TGCGCCAGCAGCTTGGATAGAGTCAATTCACCCCTCCACTTT
>TRBJ1-2|.|TRBV7-9|.
CASSPGQNYGYTF
TGTGCCAGCAGCCCCGGACAGAACTATGGCTACACCTTC
>TRBJ1-2|.|TRBV9|TRBD1
CASSLGTGDGYTF
TGTGCCAGCAGCCTAGGGACAGGGGATGGCTACACCTTC
>TRBJ2-2|.|TRBV7-2|.
CASSLVVSTRELFF
TGTGCCAGCAGCTTAGTGGTTTCTACTAGGGAGCTGTTTTTT
>TRBJ2-1|.|TRBV7-9|.
CASTGFSGPGNEQFF
TGTGCCAGCACCGGGTTTTCAGGCCCGGGGAATGAGCAGTTCTTC
>TRBJ2-7|.|TRBV6-1|.
CASSGGVGLGEQYF
TGTGCCAGCAGTGGGGGGGTAGGACTTGGCGAGCAGTACTTC
>TRBJ1-1|.|TRBV6-5|TRBD1
CASSFTGGYTEAFF
TGTGCCAGCAGCTTTACAGGGGGCTACACTGAAGCTTTCTTT
>TRBJ2-5|.|TRBV19|TRBD2
CASTGTSGKEYF
TGTGCCAGCACTGGGACTAGCGGGAAGGAGTACTTC
>TRBJ1-2|.|TRBV5-1|.
CASSLAGINYGYTF
TGTGCCAGCAGCTTAGCAGGAATAAACTATGGCTACACCTTC
>TRBJ2-7|.|TRBV6-1|TRBD2
CASSVSSGTSSEQYF
TGTGCCAGCAGTGTATCTAGCGGAACCTCTAGTGAGCAGTACTTC
>TRBJ2-2|.|TRBV6-5|.
CASSAYNTGELFF
TGTGCCAGCAGTGCCTACAACACCGGGGAGCTGTTTTTT
>TRBJ2-4|.|TRBV5-6|.
CASSRKSDGGAKNIQYF
TGTGCCAGCAGCCGAAAGTCGGACGGGGGAGCCAAAAACATTCAGTACTTC
>TRBJ1-2|few|TRBV6-5|TRBD1
CASSLHLSGKDRVVTF
TGTGCCAGCAGTTTACACCTGTCAGGGAAGGACAGGGTGGTTACCTTC
>TRBJ2-1|.|TRBV30|.
CAWTRQNNEQFF
TGTGCCTGGACCCGACAAAACAATGAGCAGTTCTTC
>TRBJ2-3|.|TRBV5-1|TRBD1
CASSASTGVADTQYF
TGCGCCAGCAGCGCCTCGACAGGGGTGGCAGATACGCAGTATTTT
>TRBJ1-6|.|TRBV9|.
CASSARDGMNSPLHF
TGTGCCAGCAGCGCGCGGGACGGAATGAATTCACCCCTCCACTTT
>TRBJ2-7|once|TRBV5-1|.
CASSLDNGEDYEQYF
TGCGCCAGCAGCTTGGATAACGGCGAGGACTACGAGCAGTACTTC
>TRBJ2-2|.|TRBV7-9|TRBD1
CASSSRDRVSTGELFF
TGTGCCAGCAGCTCACGGGACAGGGTTTCCACCGGGGAGCTGTTTTTT
>TRBJ1-1|.|TRBV29-1|TRBD1
CSVGEGRGRTEAFF
TGCAGCGTTGGAGAAGGCAGGGGGAGGACTGAAGCTTTCTTT
>TRBJ1-2|.|TRBV19|.
CASSIGARGAGYGYTF
TGTGCCAGTAGTATAGGCGCACGGGGTGCCGGGTATGGCTACACCTTC
>TRBJ1-5|.|TRBV7-2|.
CASSLARDINQPQHF
TGTGCCAGCAGCTTAGCCCGGGACATAAATCAGCCCCAGCATTTT
>TRBJ2-1|once|TRBV5-4|TRBD1
CASSQETGGGGQFF
TGTGCCAGCAGCCAAGAGACAGGGGGCGGCGGGCAGTTCTTC
>TRBJ2-1|.|TRBV7-9|.
CASSLAEQGGEQFF
TGTGCCAGCAGCTTAGCGGAACAGGGTGGTGAGCAGTTCTTC
>TRBJ2-5|.|TRBV16|.
CASSLLGVAETQYF
TGTGCCAGCAGCCTCCTGGGAGTAGCGGAGACCCAGTACTTC
>TRBJ1-5|.|TRBV7-2|.
CASSLGLDQPQHF
TGTGCCAGCAGCTTAGGACTCGATCAGCCCCAGCATTTT
>TRBJ1-6|few|TRBV7-9|TRBD1
CASSLVRDRNNSPLHF
TGTGCCAGCAGCTTAGTGCGGGACAGGAATAATTCACCCCTCCACTTT
>TRBJ1-1|.|TRBV19|.
CASSIDPGPFTEAFF
TGTGCCAGTAGTATAGATCCCGGTCCGTTCACTGAAGCTTTCTTT
>TRBJ1-1|.|TRBV6-5|TRBD1
CASSPRGRETEAFF
TGTGCCAGCAGTCCCAGGGGGCGCGAGACTGAAGCTTTCTTT
>TRBJ1-2|.|TRBV2|TRBD1
CASSQQGTVYGYTF
TGTGCCAGCAGCCAACAGGGGACGGTCTATGGCTACACCTTC
>TRBJ1-5|few|TRBV19|TRBD1
CASGGQGGNQPQHF
TGTGCCAGCGGTGGACAGGGAGGCAATCAGCCCCAGCATTTT
>TRBJ2-5|.|TRBV4-3|.
CASSQARGSWETQYF
TGCGCCAGCAGCCAGGCCAGGGGCAGCTGGGAGACCCAGTACTTC
>TRBJ2-3|.|TRBV27|.
CASSFQGSTDTQYF
TGTGCCAGCAGTTTTCAGGGGAGCACAGATACGCAGTATTTT
>TRBJ1-1|few|TRBV29-1|.
CSVVGAGEKAFF
TGCAGCGTCGTTGGGGCGGGAGAGAAAGCTTTCTTT
>TRBJ2-3|.|TRBV11-1|.
CASSLAPGGRDTQYF
TGTGCCAGCAGCTTAGCGCCAGGGGGGCGGGATACGCAGTATTTT
>TRBJ1-1|.|TRBV30|TRBD1
CASAGTGGNLAFF
TGTGCCTCCGCCGGGACAGGGGGGAACTTGGCTTTCTTT
>TRBJ1-1|.|TRBV5-1|.
CASRVGGRDTEAFF
TGCGCCAGCAGGGTCGGAGGTCGTGACACTGAAGCTTTCTTT
>TRBJ2-2|.|TRBV11-2|.
CASGPGQFSGELFF
TGTGCCAGCGGGCCGGGACAATTTTCCGGGGAGCTGTTTTTT
>TRBJ2-3|once|TRBV13|TRBD2
CASSLGPSGASDTQYF
TGTGCCAGCAGCTTAGGTCCTAGCGGGGCCTCAGATACGCAGTATTTT
>TRBJ1-1|.|TRBV28|.
CASRKEANTEAFF
TGTGCCAGCAGGAAGGAGGCGAACACTGAAGCTTTCTTT
>TRBJ1-2|.|TRBV6-5|.
CASRQSAYGYTF
TGTGCCAGCAGACAGTCAGCCTATGGCTACACCTTC
>TRBJ1-6|.|TRBV5-1|.
CASSLSWGRDSPLHF
TGCGCCAGCAGCTTGAGCTGGGGGCGTGATTCACCCCTCCACTTT
>TRBJ2-2|.|TRBV30|TRBD2
CAWSLGLRLAGEDTGELFF
TGTGCCTGGAGTTTGGGACTCAGACTAGCGGGAGAAGACACCGGGGAGCTGTTTTTT
>TRBJ1-2|.|TRBV6-5|TRBD1
CASSYTGAGGYTF
TGTGCCAGCAGTTACACAGGGGCGGGGGGCTACACCTTC
>TRBJ1-4|.|TRBV7-2|TRBD1
CASARGRGEKLFF
TGTGCCAGCGCAAGGGGGCGCGGTGAAAAACTGTTTTTT
>TRBJ2-2|.|TRBV10-3|TRBD2
CAIRQSLASGRMGARTGELFF
TGTGCCATCAGACAGAGCCTGGCTAGCGGGAGGATGGGCGCTAGGACCGGGGAGCTGTTTTTT
>TRBJ1-2|.|TRBV5-1|TRBD1
CASSLTGIENYGYTF
TGCGCCAGCAGCCTGACAGGGATTGAGAACTATGGCTACACCTTC
>TRBJ1-2|.|TRBV15|TRBD1
CATSRDRASGYTF
TGTGCCACCAGCAGGGACAGGGCTTCCGGCTACACCTTC